This T cell receptor (beta chain) was sequenced during a study of shared clonotypes between healthy human individuals. Study-level results: A few donors showed sharing of about 4.8% of naive CD4 clonotypes.

Once extracted for a subset, genomic DNA was divided evenly among several immunoSEQ plates. TCRdb's copy holds only in-frame clones and misses some; the assay was immunoSEQ multiplex PCR. The data contain fewer than 1.6 million clones, roughly 98.5% of them singletons. Germline loops: CDR1 KGHSH, CDR2 LQKENI. With 3 bases removed from V and 9 bases from J, the gap between germline ends came to 14 bases. The CDR3 length is 13 residues. Turning to this clone: Its antigen is as yet unknown.

Material for sequencing was naive CD4+ T cells sorted from blood. Subset reported: CD45RA+ positively selected. This TCR was sampled from a man in his thirties or forties in good health. The chain has TRBV18 and TRBJ2-5; no definite D call. The CDR3 sequence: CASSPTDGQAQYF. The DNA for the CDR3 is TGTGCCAGCTCACCGACGGACGGGCAGGCCCAGTACTTC.